The rows below give T cell receptor beta chains drawn from one sample of a study of beta chain features in type 1 diabetes. Sequenced by immunoSEQ multiplex PCR; TCRdb stores in-frame clones only, minus some. The sample lists 310,000 or so clones, 9.3% occurring once. The sample was central memory CD4+ T cells from blood. The receptors derive from a man aged 30 to 45 with type 1 diabetes. Each CDR3 is given with its conserved first and last residue. D genes are given only for firm matches. Only part of the rows carry a size: once, few, many, or a class if the clone is expanded.

>TRBD1|TRBV11-2|few|TRBJ2-2
TGTGCCAGCAGCTGGACAGGTGCCGGGGAGCTGTTTTTT
CASSWTGAGELFF
>NA|TRBV6-5|NA|TRBJ1-4
TGTGCCAGCAGTTACTCGCCTCCACAGATTAATGAAAAACTGTTTTTT
CASSYSPPQINEKLFF
>TRBD1|TRBV28|many|TRBJ1-4
TGTGCCAGCAGTCTTACAGGGGGCTCTGAAAAACTGTTTTTT
CASSLTGGSEKLFF
>TRBD2|TRBV19|NA|TRBJ2-1
TGTGCCAGTGGGGCACGGGGGGCCTACAATGAGCAGTTCTTC
CASGARGAYNEQFF
>NA|TRBV6-5|few|TRBJ1-1
TGTGCCAGCAGTTACTCACAGGCCCGACAGGCTTTCTTT
CASSYSQARQAFF
>NA|TRBV29-1|NA|TRBJ2-1
TGCAGCGTTGAGTCCAGCTCCTACAATGAGCAGTTCTTC
CSVESSSYNEQFF
>NA|TRBV19|few|TRBJ2-4
TGTGCCAGTAGCCCCCAAATCAACATCGTAAACATTCAGTACTTC
CASSPQINIVNIQYF
>TRBD1|TRBV28|NA|TRBJ1-2
TGTGCCAGCACCCCTGGGGGACAGGTCTATGGCTACACCTTC
CASTPGGQVYGYTF
>TRBD1|TRBV10-3|few|TRBJ1-2
TGTGCCATCAGTGATGTGACAGGGGGCGAGGGCGGCTACACCTTC
CAISDVTGGEGGYTF
>TRBD1|TRBV7-2|few|TRBJ2-7
TGTGCCAGCAGTTTGGGACAGGGAAGCTCCTACGAGCAGTACTTC
CASSLGQGSSYEQYF
>NA|TRBV7-2|NA|TRBJ2-4
TGTGCCAGCAGCTTAGCTTCCCCTGCGTCAGGGGTAAAAAACATTCAGTACTTC
CASSLASPASGVKNIQYF
>NA|TRBV29-1|few|TRBJ2-5
TGCAGCGTTGAAATGGGGGGTAGGAAGACCCAGTACTTC
CSVEMGGRKTQYF
>NA|TRBV5-1|NA|TRBJ2-5
TGCGCCAGCAGCTTGTATCCGGGGTACCAAGAGACCCAGTACTTC
CASSLYPGYQETQYF
>NA|TRBV5-4|NA|TRBJ1-5
TGTGCCAGCAGCCAACAGGGAAGCAATCAGCCCCAGCATTTT
CASSQQGSNQPQHF
>NA|TRBV7-2|few|TRBJ1-4
TGTGCCAGCAGCTTAGGCTGGGGAGCAACTAATGAAAAACTGTTTTTT
CASSLGWGATNEKLFF
>NA|TRBV5-8|NA|TRBJ1-2
TGTGCCAGCAGCTTTGGCCCCACCAAGGGGGGCTACACCTTC
CASSFGPTKGGYTF
>NA|TRBV9|few|TRBJ1-1
TGTGCCAGCAGCGCGGGGCGTCAGGGGAACACTGAAGCTTTCTTT
CASSAGRQGNTEAFF
>NA|TRBV6-5|NA|TRBJ1-6
TGTGCCAGCAGTTTCCACGGTAGGGGTGGATCACCCCTCCACTTT
CASSFHGRGGSPLHF
>TRBD2|TRBV11-2|NA|TRBJ2-1
TGTGCCAGCAGCTTAGAAAGGCTAGCGGAGAATGAGCAGTTCTTC
CASSLERLAENEQFF
>TRBD2|TRBV9|few|TRBJ2-2
TGTGCCAGCACAAGACTAGCGGGGACGAACACCGGGGAGCTGTTTTTT
CASTRLAGTNTGELFF
>NA|TRBV18|few|TRBJ1-6
TGTGCCAGCTCGGACGGTACGCCGGGCGGTTCACCCCTCCACTTT
CASSDGTPGGSPLHF
>NA|TRBV4-1|NA|TRBJ1-6
TGCGCCAGCAGCCAAGATATTCCAGGGGTGACTTCACCCCTCCACTTT
CASSQDIPGVTSPLHF
>NA|TRBV11-2|NA|TRBJ1-1
TGTGCCAGCAGCTTACAACAGGGAGTGACTGAAGCTTTCTTT
CASSLQQGVTEAFF
>NA|TRBV7-9|few|TRBJ2-7
TGTGCCAGCAGCTTAGTGTGGGGGAGTGGCTACGAGCAGTACTTC
CASSLVWGSGYEQYF
>NA|TRBV25-1|NA|TRBJ1-6
TGTGCCAGCAGTGAGTCGACAGGCTATGGTTCACCCCTCCACTTT
CASSESTGYGSPLHF
>TRBD1|TRBV23-1|few|TRBJ1-1
TGCGCCAGCAGTAATCACAGGGGTCGAGTCATGAACACTGAAGCTTTCTTT
CASSNHRGRVMNTEAFF
>TRBD1|TRBV29-1|NA|TRBJ2-7
TGCAGCGTTGGCAGGGGGCCCGAGCAGTACTTC
CSVGRGPEQYF
>TRBD2|TRBV7-2|few|TRBJ2-5
TGTGCCAGCAGGTCGGGACTAGAATTCGGGACCCAGTACTTC
CASRSGLEFGTQYF
>NA|TRBV7-9|NA|TRBJ2-1
TGTGCCAGCAGCTCCGGGACATCCAATGAGCAGTTCTTC
CASSSGTSNEQFF
>NA|TRBV29-1|few|TRBJ1-1
TGCAGCGTTGTTTACAGCCGGAACACTGAAGCTTTCTTT
CSVVYSRNTEAFF
>NA|TRBV18|few|TRBJ2-6
TGTGCCAGCTCACCTCCGGGGGACAGCTTATCTGGGGCCAACGTCCTGACTTTC
CASSPPGDSLSGANVLTF
>TRBD1|TRBV28|few|TRBJ2-3
TGTGCCAGCAGTTCCCGACAGGGGGGCACAGATACGCAGTATTTT
CASSSRQGGTDTQYF
>NA|TRBV12-2|few|TRBJ1-4
TGTGCAAGTCGCTTAGCGAGATCCCGAACTAATGAAAAACTGTTTTTT
CASRLARSRTNEKLFF
>NA|TRBV7-9|few|TRBJ2-3
TGTGCCAGCAAAGCGGGCCTCACCACAGATACGCAGTATTTT
CASKAGLTTDTQYF
>NA|TRBV2|NA|TRBJ1-1
TGTGCCAGCACCGTGGACCTCACCGGGCGAGCTTTCTTT
CASTVDLTGRAFF
>NA|TRBV6-5|few|TRBJ1-2
TGTGCCAGCAGTTCCTACCGGGGCTCCTCTTATGGCTACACCTTC
CASSSYRGSSYGYTF
>NA|TRBV6-5|NA|TRBJ1-2
TGTGCCAGCAGTTATCTGCAGGGACTGACTGACTATGGCTACACCTTC
CASSYLQGLTDYGYTF
>NA|TRBV10-3|few|TRBJ1-3
TGTGCCACCGGGGACTCCCGCTCTGGAAACACCATATATTTT
CATGDSRSGNTIYF
>NA|TRBV5-1|few|TRBJ2-7
TGCGCCAGCAGCTTGGAAGACAGTTACTACGAGCAGTACTTC
CASSLEDSYYEQYF
>NA|TRBV5-5|NA|TRBJ1-4
TGTGCCAGCAGCGACCCGGAGGGTATTGATGAAAAACTGTTTTTT
CASSDPEGIDEKLFF
>TRBD1|TRBV5-1|NA|TRBJ1-1
TGCGCCAGCAGCCAACAGGGGGCCGGCACTGAAGCTTTCTTT
CASSQQGAGTEAFF
>NA|TRBV6-6|NA|TRBJ1-4
TGTGCCAGCGTTTCCGGGACAAATGAAAAACTGTTTTTT
CASVSGTNEKLFF
>NA|TRBV7-9|NA|TRBJ2-3
TGTGCCAGCAGCATCACAGATACGCAGTATTTT
CASSITDTQYF
>NA|TRBV18|few|TRBJ2-7
TGTGCCAGCTCACCTACAGGGAATAGGTTGGACGAGCAGTACTTC
CASSPTGNRLDEQYF
>TRBD1|TRBV27|many|TRBJ1-1
TGTGCCAGCAGTTTTGAGCCAGGGGGCAGGGCTGAAGCTTTCTTT
CASSFEPGGRAEAFF
>NA|TRBV29-1|few|TRBJ1-1
TGCAGCGCTCGGCCGGCCCGCATGAACACTGAAGCTTTCTTT
CSARPARMNTEAFF
>TRBD2|TRBV2|NA|TRBJ2-1
TGTGCCAGCAGCCATGAGCGGGGGTGGAATGAGCAGTTCTTC
CASSHERGWNEQFF
>NA|TRBV18|NA|TRBJ2-6
TGTGCCAGCTCACCAACGGGCCAGGCGGGCTCTGGGGCCAACGTCCTGACTTTC
CASSPTGQAGSGANVLTF
>NA|TRBV25-1|NA|TRBJ1-5
TGTGCCAGCAGTGATTGGGGGGCAAATCAGCCCCAGCATTTT
CASSDWGANQPQHF
>NA|TRBV6-5|few|TRBJ2-5
TGTGCCAGCAGTTACTCCGTCGGAAGGAGCCAGTACTTC
CASSYSVGRSQYF
>NA|TRBV5-6|NA|TRBJ1-5
TGTGCCAGCAGCCGTCTGGATCAGCCCCAGCATTTT
CASSRLDQPQHF
>NA|TRBV28|many|TRBJ1-3
TGTGCCAGCAGTTTACAGGGGTTAGTCGGAAACACCATATATTTT
CASSLQGLVGNTIYF
>TRBD2|TRBV7-2|many|TRBJ2-3
TGTGCCAGCAGCCTCCGACTAGCGGGCCACACAGATACGCAGTATTTT
CASSLRLAGHTDTQYF